The present entry profiles one T cell receptor beta chain with its context. These data come from a study of blood T cell repertoires in COVID-19. Living in 25 or so US areas, the participants were between roughly 18 and 89 years of age. Profiling relied on immunoSEQ multiplex PCR, and the TCRdb table lists in-frame clones only, not all of them. Of more than 300,000 clones listed, around 87% are singletons. Germline CDR1 is SGHNT and CDR2 is YYREEE (reference sequence). Trimming cost V 4 bases and J 6 bases, with 11 bases left between them. The CDR3 sequence is 13 residues long. The sequence derives from a man between 40 and 49 years old in a cohort exposed to, infected with or recovered from COVID-19 (not recorded which). The source material was PBMCs or T cells enriched from blood (not recorded which). The rearrangement uses TRBV5-4 and TRBJ1-5; weak D call: TRBD1 (6 bases). The CDR3 DNA follows: TGTGCCAGCAGCATACAGGGAACTCAGCCCCAGCATTTT. As protein: CASSIQGTQPQHF.